This TCR beta chain was identified in a study of CD8+CD57+ T cells in acquired aplastic anemia. In patients chosen for sequencing, flow cytometry had shown CD8+CD57+ cell expansion. This clonotype was counted a few times. Germline V CDR1 and CDR2: SNHLY, FYNNEI. CDR3 length equals 13 residues. With V trimmed by 7 bases and J by 7 bases, 8 bases remained unmatched. TCR beta VDJ and CDR3 profiles were obtained from a genomic DNA template. Via MiXCR, TCRdb re-called the reads, giving one row per CDR3 protein. The sample contains under 350,000 distinct CDR3 sequences, approximately 57% of which appear only once.

The receptor comes from a human donor with aplastic anemia. The chain links TRBV2 to TRBJ1-2; 8 positions match TRBD1. The sample was sorted CD4+, CD8+, or CD8+CD57+ T cells (not recorded which) from PBMCs. The CDR3 DNA follows: TGTGCCAGCATTGCGACAGGGGTAGGTGGCTACACCTTC. Encoded protein: CASIATGVGGYTF.